The entry that follows covers one TCR beta chain sequence. The antigen remains unidentified. RNA transcripts yielded amplified TCR beta CDR3 regions. When the TCR CDR3 underwent first-round RT-PCR, the HTBI primer set was used. TCRdb re-called the multiplex PCR reads through MiXCR, storing one row per CDR3 protein. The table has over 150,000 distinct CDR3 sequences, 17% seen once; the top ten hold roughly 55%. This sample was taken from a study of T cells in Graves' hyperthyroidism and ophthalmopathy. Study-wide findings and caveats: Expanded thyroid clonotypes (above 0.001) were mostly also found in blood. With a median lead of approximately 6.4 months before onset, the model predicted ophthalmopathy.

The CDR3 spans 16 residues. Germline V CDR1 and CDR2: SEHNR, FQNEAQ (reference sequence). Trimming took off 4 bases at V and 8 bases at J, with 18 bases between the two ends. No progression to ophthalmopathy during 18 months of follow-up defined stable disease. Uncontrolled infection, other autoimmune disease, pregnancy and lactation each barred patients from inclusion. The chain has TRBV7-9 and TRBJ1-6, with D possibly being TRBD1 (6 bases). Sequenced sample: blood. The receptor was derived from a woman in her forties or fifties with Graves' hyperthyroidism. The CDR3 DNA reads TGTGCCAGCAGCTCCCATCTAACAGGGATTCATTCACCCCTCCACTTT. Protein: CASSSHLTGIHSPLHF.